This record concerns one TCR beta chain sequence. Its specificity is unknown. This sample stems from a study of blood T cells in healthy people across ages. Using a J-beta primer mix together with a sample-barcoded 5' primer, a second PCR was run for roughly 6 to 11 cycles. Every cDNA molecule carried a tag from a template-switch adaptor bearing 12 random nucleotides. TCRdb reprocessed the 5' RACE reads via MiXCR and lists one record per CDR3 protein. The sample carries about 570,000 distinct CDR3 sequences, approximately 30% recorded once. Study observations and caveats: Strong correlation linked observed beta diversity and percent naive T cells.

PBMCs were isolated at a quantity of at least 6 million per sample. CDR3 length: 12 amino acids. V lost 9 bases and J lost 1, with 9 bases in between. Germline assignment: CDR1 LGHNT and CDR2 FRNRAP. The clonotype originates from a woman between 70 and 85 years old in good health. The chain employs TRBV12-5 and TRBJ1-2; D possibly corresponds to TRBD1 (5 bases). Sequencing was carried out using blood. The CDR3 region is CASGALNYGYTF. The CDR3 DNA follows: TGTGCTAGCGGGGCCCTTAACTATGGCTACACCTTC. Using reference TRBV12-5 and TRBJ1-2 for the parts outside the CDR3, the full variable domain is DARVTQTPRHKVTEMGQEVTMRCQPILGHNTVFWYRQTMMQGLELLAYFRNRAPLDDSGMPKDRFSAEMPDATLATLKIQPSEPRDSAVYFCASGALNYGYTFGSGTRLTVV.